This paragraph reports one T cell receptor (beta chain). This entry is derived from a study of T cell changes during pregnancy in multiple sclerosis. Here immunoSEQ multiplex PCR was the method, and the copy in TCRdb shows in-frame clones only, minus some. The table has some 21,000 clones, around nine tenths seen once; the top ten hold roughly 5%. Germline-derived CDR1 and CDR2 are MGHRA and YSYEKL. This CDR3 is built from 14 residues. V was clipped by 0 bases and J by 8 bases, with 13 bases between them. This TCR came from a female donor in good health, enrolled as a control in a pregnancy study. The sequences come from CD8+ T cells from peripheral blood mononuclear cells, collected in the second trimester of pregnancy. This sequence joins TRBV4-1 and TRBJ1-2; D may be TRBD1 (6 bases). The CDR3 DNA follows: TGCGCCAGCAGCCAAGAACCAGGGGCGCCGGGCTACACCTTC. Its protein is CASSQEPGAPGYTF.